This T cell receptor beta chain was sequenced during a study of T cell repertoires in cytomegalovirus infection (dated by TCRdb to the late 2010s). Regarding the research as a whole: Peptide stimulations targeted recently identified HLA-C-restricted CMV epitopes, whose presentation resists viral immunomodulation, together with well-studied HLA-B-restricted epitopes. Donor HLA type was relevant to the analysis, because carriage of CMV infection together with the matching HLA type was indicated by public TCR beta signatures. Results the study describes overall, beyond this receptor: The ex vivo response was dominated by HLA-C-restricted CMV-specific TCR beta clonotypes, and the single most frequent clonotype in two of eight donors was supplied by these HLA-C-restricted clonotypes. Cumulative frequency of public TCR beta family members discriminated carriers of CMV infection plus the relevant HLA type in this cohort and an independent 352-donor cohort.

CDR1 and CDR2 are drawn from the germline V gene: KGHSH, LQKENI. V has 2 bases trimmed and J has 1 base trimmed; junction bases matching no gene number 5. The cysteine opens and the phenylalanine closes a CDR3 of 16 amino acids. Solely the CDR3 DNA is kept, with 48 bases framed from the first base. This clonotype was counted between two and nine times. Its antigen remains unidentified. No qualities accompany the bases; no much larger clone lies one base away. Sequencing took place on an Illumina HiSeq 1500. TCRdb redid the processing of the public reads, applying fastp at Q25 and MiXCR, and retained in-frame beta chains. CDR3 protein duplicates are merged, each entry listing the most common genes and DNA. Here the sample has over 100,000 distinct CDR3 sequences; 25% to 35% occur a single time. About 81% of the sample goes to the ten largest clones. The sample's treatment or condition label is to be understood as: in vitro stimulation with specific CMV peptide epitopes to enrich CMV-specific T cells.

This receptor was identified in a human donor in good health (CMV status not recorded). Some clones in this sample may be carry-over from other donors' samples. The V gene is TRBV18 and the J gene is TRBJ1-2, and 9 junctional nucleotides match TRBD1. Material: CD8+ T cells from cultured PBMCs, obtained from culture after CMV antigen stimulation. This receptor carries the CDR3 CASSPEQGALNYGYTF. The nucleotide sequence is given as TGTGCCAGCTCACCAGAACAGGGGGCTCTTAACTATGGCTACACCTTC.